This TCR beta chain was captured in a study of CD8+CD57+ T cells in acquired aplastic anemia. The patients chosen for sequencing had shown expansion of CD8+CD57+ cells (detected by flow cytometry). The enrolled patients all had severe acquired aplastic anemia. Each patient gave a blood sample that was collected before any therapy had been received. Study-wide findings and caveats: CD8+ Simpson's diversity did not differ significantly between patients and controls. Overlapping CD8+ CDR3 repertoires of patients and controls contained nearly 30 shared sequences.

The study profiled TCR beta VDJ and CDR3 using genomic DNA as template. TCRdb redid the calling of the reads with MiXCR, one entry per CDR3 protein. This table holds about 150,000 distinct CDR3 sequences, 52% found once. The table lists this clonotype with many counts. The antigen is not known. The TCR comes from a human donor with aplastic anemia. Sequences were obtained from sorted CD4+, CD8+, or CD8+CD57+ T cells (not recorded which) from PBMCs.

In nucleotides, the CDR3 is TGTGCCAGTAAGAACAGGGACGACTATGGCTACACCTTC. Its translation: CASKNRDDYGYTF. J is TRBJ1-2 and V is TRBV19; weak D call: TRBD1 (6 bases). The V end was cut by 7 bases, the J end by 3 bases, with 12 bases between. Germline values: CDR1 LNHDA, CDR2 SQIVND (reference sequence). This CDR3 has 13 amino acids.